What follows are 22 T cell receptor beta chains derived from one specimen sequenced in a study of OX40 agonist ivuxolimab in advanced cancers. Produced via immunoSEQ multiplex PCR; TCRdb's table is partial and in-frame only. The repertoire includes about 33,000 clones, 80% to 90% of them detected once, and 22% sits in the top ten. This sample comprised CD4+ or CD8+ T cells sorted from blood, obtained in a trial of the OX40 agonist ivuxolimab. The receptors come from an adult with an advanced solid tumor such as melanoma, head and neck, liver or kidney cancer.

The rearrangement joins TRBV5-4 to TRBJ2-6, with D unclear. CDR3 size: 15 residues. The germline V gene encodes CDR1 SGHNT and CDR2 YYREEE (reference sequence). V dropped 4 bases and J dropped 3 bases, with 11 bases sitting between them. CDR3 in DNA: TGTGCCAGCAGCCCGCCCGGATATGGGGCCAACGTCCTGACTTTC. Amino acid sequence: CASSPPGYGANVLTF. Full variable domain (rest looked up from reference TRBV5-4 and TRBJ2-6): ETGVTQSPTHLIKTRGQQVTLRCSSQSGHNTVSWYQQALGQGPQFIFQYYREEENGRGNFPPRFSGLQFPNYSSELNVNALELDDSALYLCASSPPGYGANVLTFGAGSRLTVL.

The chain combines TRBV7-9 with TRBJ2-3; D remains unclear. CDR1 SEHNR and CDR2 FQNEAQ come from the germline V gene (reference sequence). Trimming took 3 bases from V and 6 from J, leaving 10 bases between them. The CDR3 has 13 amino acids. The CDR3 DNA is TGTGCCAGCAGCTTCTCCCTGGGGGATACGCAGTATTTT. Protein product: CASSFSLGDTQYF.

The chain carries TRBV11-3 and TRBJ2-1; D might be TRBD2 (6 bases). Trimming took off 4 bases at V and 11 bases at J, with 18 bases between the two ends. This CDR3 contains 14 residues. Looked up from germline, CDR1 is SGHNT and CDR2 is YENEEA. In nucleotides, the CDR3 is TGTGCCAGCAGCTCACTCAGGGAGGCAGGGAAGCAGTTCTTC. Amino acid sequence: CASSSLREAGKQFF.

The chain employs TRBV5-1 and TRBJ2-5; TRBD1 matches 7 bases. This CDR3 spans 13 amino acids. V lost 7 bases, J lost 2 bases, and 5 bases stayed unmatched. Germline-derived CDR1 and CDR2 are SGHRS and YFSETQ. The CDR3 sequence: CASGDSFQETQYF. The DNA of the CDR3 is TGCGCCAGCGGGGACAGTTTTCAAGAGACCCAGTACTTC.

This rearrangement joins TRBV19 to TRBJ2-7; 8 bases align to TRBD1. Losses at the gene ends were 6 bases for V and 0 bases for J; bases not matched to a gene: 7. The germline V gene has CDR1 LNHDA and CDR2 SQIVND (reference sequence). The CDR3 extends over 15 amino acids. The CDR3 bases are TGTGCCAGTAGAGGGGACAGGAAGCACTCCTACGAGCAGTACTTC. As protein: CASRGDRKHSYEQYF.

This clone was observed a handful of times. The V and J genes are TRBV7-2 and TRBJ2-5; 7 nucleotides match TRBD2. Trimming removed 1 base from V and 5 bases from J; junction bases left unmatched: 7. In germline, CDR1 is SGHTA, CDR2 FQGNSA. This CDR3 is built from 15 residues. The CDR3: CASSLESWGGETQYF. The CDR3 DNA is TGTGCCAGCAGCTTAGAGTCCTGGGGGGGGGAGACCCAGTACTTC.

V gene TRBV7-9 combines with J gene TRBJ1-5; D ambiguous. This CDR3 comprises 13 residues. CDR1 is SEHNR, CDR2 FQNEAQ, per germline (reference sequence). V shed 2 bases and J shed 9 bases, with 11 bases lying between them. The CDR3: CASSLSGDMPQHF. DNA of the CDR3: TGTGCCAGCAGCTTAAGCGGCGATATGCCCCAGCATTTT.

This chain connects TRBV28 to TRBJ2-2; 7 nucleotides align to TRBD2. Unmatched junction bases numbered 3, after V lost 4 bases and J lost 1 base. The CDR3 totals 15 residues. Germline assignment: CDR1 MDHEN and CDR2 SYDVKM. Here the CDR3 reads CASSWLAVNTGELFF. CDR3 coding DNA: TGTGCCAGCAGTTGGCTAGCGGTGAACACCGGGGAGCTGTTTTTT.

V usage is TRBV6-5 and J usage is TRBJ2-3; 7 nucleotides line up with TRBD1. There are 15 residues in the CDR3. Germline CDR1 MNHEY, CDR2 SVGAGI. V trimming: 4 bases; J trimming: 2 bases; junction bases outside the gene matches: 6. The CDR3 is CASSLTGVITDTQYF. The CDR3 DNA reads TGTGCCAGCAGTTTAACAGGGGTAATCACAGATACGCAGTATTTT.

V gene TRBV15 combines with J gene TRBJ1-1, with a weak D call TRBD1 (6 bases). The CDR3 runs 17 residues. Germline CDR1 and CDR2: LNHNV and YYDKDF (reference sequence). V lost 0 bases to trimming and J lost 1 base, with 15 bases between them. CDR3 bases: TGTGCCACCAGCAGAGAGGGTTTGGGGGGCAGGAACACTGAAGCTTTCTTT. It encodes CATSREGLGGRNTEAFF.

This clone came up once. The chain has TRBV28 and TRBJ1-1; D is ambiguous. In germline, CDR1 is MDHEN, CDR2 SYDVKM. Trimming stripped 5 bases from V and 3 bases from J, with 7 bases between. The CDR3 is 12 residues long. In DNA, the CDR3 is TGTGCCAGCAGTCCCGCGTACACTGAAGCTTTCTTT. As protein: CASSPAYTEAFF.

This chain joins TRBV5-1 and TRBJ2-7, with D possibly matching TRBD1 (6 bases). Trimming took off 3 bases at V and 11 bases at J, with 24 bases between the two ends. CDR3 length: 15 amino acids. Looked up from germline, CDR1 is SGHRS and CDR2 is YFSETQ. The DNA for the CDR3 is TGCGCCAGCAGCTCCGACCGAACTACAAACAGGGTTAAGTACTTC. Protein product: CASSSDRTTNRVKYF. Drawing the rest from reference TRBV5-1 and TRBJ2-7, the complete variable domain is KAGVTQTPRYLIKTRGQQVTLSCSPISGHRSVSWYQQTPGQGLQFLFEYFSETQRNKGNFPGRFSGRQFSNSRSEMNVSTLELGDSALYLCASSSDRTTNRVKYFGPGTRLTVT.

The rearrangement uses TRBV7-2 and TRBJ1-6, with 7 bases matching TRBD1. V shed 5 bases, J shed 14 bases, and the junction held 12 bases outside the gene matches. The CDR3 consists of 14 residues. Germline CDR1 and CDR2: SGHTA and FQGNSA. CDR3 in DNA: TGTGCCAGCAGCGCCCGTGGCAGGGGGACAACCCTCCACTTT. Amino acids: CASSARGRGTTLHF.

The chain recombines TRBV28 with TRBJ2-3, with D perhaps TRBD1 (5 bases). CDR3 size: 15 residues. V dropped 3 bases and J dropped 3 bases, with 13 bases sitting between them. The germline gives CDR1 MDHEN, CDR2 SYDVKM. The CDR3 sequence: CASSFLGSGTDTQYF. The CDR3 DNA reads as TGTGCCAGCAGTTTTTTGGGGTCAGGGACAGATACGCAGTATTTT.

This sequence joins TRBV6-5 and TRBJ2-2, with D tentatively TRBD1 (5 bases). This CDR3 contains 13 residues. Germline values: CDR1 MNHEY, CDR2 SVGAGI. V lost 2 bases to trimming and J lost 7 bases, with 8 bases between them. The CDR3 coding sequence is TGTGCCAGCAGTTACAGGGGAATCGGGGAGCTGTTTTTT. Translated, it gives CASSYRGIGELFF.

This clone was detected once. V and J are TRBV7-9 and TRBJ1-1; D possibly corresponds to TRBD1 (6 bases). This CDR3 is built from 16 residues. V lost 4 bases, J lost 4 bases, and 19 bases lay in between. Germline V gives CDR1 SEHNR, CDR2 FQNEAQ (reference sequence). CDR3 amino acids: CASSSGPPGAGTEAFF. The CDR3 nucleotides read TGTGCCAGCAGCTCCGGCCCCCCGGGGGCGGGCACTGAAGCTTTCTTT.

This chain joins TRBV5-1 and TRBJ2-3; no definite D call. The germline V gene has CDR1 SGHRS and CDR2 YFSETQ. This CDR3 region has 14 residues. V was trimmed by 4 bases and J by 11 bases, leaving 20 bases between them. This CDR3 is CASSLLDIPNEQYF. The CDR3 bases are TGCGCCAGCAGCCTACTGGATATACCCAATGAGCAGTATTTT.

CDR3 loop: CASRALGQHNEQFF. The CDR3, as DNA: TGTGCCAGCAGGGCCCTCGGACAGCACAATGAGCAGTTCTTC. The rearrangement links TRBV6-1 to TRBJ2-1; TRBD1 might be the D (6 bases). Germline V gives CDR1 MNHNS, CDR2 SASEGT. The CDR3 totals 14 residues. V dropped 6 bases and J dropped 5 bases, with 14 bases sitting between them.

This clone was seen a single time. The chain is built from TRBV28 and TRBJ2-7, with TRBD2 matching 14 bases. Unmatched junction bases numbered 11, after V lost 10 bases and J lost 6 bases. Germline lookup yields CDR1 MDHEN and CDR2 SYDVKM. The CDR3 runs to 15 residues. CDR3 DNA: TGTGCCACCATGGGGGGGACTAGCGGGAGACCCGAGCAGTACTTC. This codes for CATMGGTSGRPEQYF.

The J gene is TRBJ2-5, the V gene TRBV7-6; 7 bases align to TRBD2. Trimming at V came to 6 bases and at J to 1 base, leaving 8 bases not matched to a gene. Germline loops: CDR1 SGHVS, CDR2 FNYEAQ. The CDR3 totals 15 residues. The CDR3 is CASRLGGGGQETQYF. The CDR3 nucleotides read TGTGCCAGCAGGCTCGGTGGCGGGGGCCAAGAGACCCAGTACTTC.

By sample share, this clone is medium-sized. V is TRBV11-2 and J is TRBJ1-1; no firm D call. Germline V gene sequence: CDR1 SGHAT, CDR2 FQNNGV. V lost 2 bases, J lost 3 bases, and 7 bases lay in between. This CDR3 comprises 13 residues. CDR3 sequence reads: CASSLRTDTEAFF. The CDR3 coding sequence is TGTGCCAGCAGCTTACGGACGGACACTGAAGCTTTCTTT. The complete variable domain, with remaining parts taken from reference TRBV11-2 and TRBJ1-1, reads EAGVAQSPRYKIIEKRQSVAFWCNPISGHATLYWYQQILGQGPKLLIQFQNNGVVDDSQLPKDRFSAERLKGVDSTLKIQPAKLEDSAVYLCASSLRTDTEAFFGQGTRLTVV.

This clone was observed a handful of times. The chain links TRBV19 to TRBJ2-7; D not certain. This CDR3 contains 13 residues. CDR1 and CDR2 (germline): LNHDA, SQIVND (reference sequence). V was trimmed by 3 bases and J by 6 bases, leaving 12 bases between them. CDR3 sequence: CASSIRAPAEQYF. CDR3 nucleotide sequence: TGTGCCAGTAGTATTCGGGCCCCGGCCGAGCAGTACTTC.